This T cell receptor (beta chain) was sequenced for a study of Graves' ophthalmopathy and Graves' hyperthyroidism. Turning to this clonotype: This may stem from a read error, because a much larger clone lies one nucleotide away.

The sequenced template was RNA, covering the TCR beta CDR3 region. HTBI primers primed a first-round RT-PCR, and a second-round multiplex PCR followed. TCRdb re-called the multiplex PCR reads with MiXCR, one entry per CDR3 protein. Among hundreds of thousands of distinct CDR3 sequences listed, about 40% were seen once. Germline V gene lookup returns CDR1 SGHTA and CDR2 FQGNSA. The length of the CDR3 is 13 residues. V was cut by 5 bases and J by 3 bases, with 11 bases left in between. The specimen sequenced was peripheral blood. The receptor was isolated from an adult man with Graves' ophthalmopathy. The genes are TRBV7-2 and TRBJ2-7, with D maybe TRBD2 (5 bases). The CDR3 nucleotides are TGTGCCAGCAGCCCCGTTGACTACTACGAGCAGTACTTC. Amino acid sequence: CASSPVDYYEQYF.